Reported below is one TCR beta chain. Original handling: Amplification of reference gene primers provided the estimated nucleated cell counts. The method was immunoSEQ multiplex PCR; TCRdb's version includes in-frame clones alone and lacks a portion of them. V and J calls and clone size follow that table, whereas D and trimming were derived from the DNA. The sample lists under 95,000 clones, about 85% occurring once. This sample was taken from a study of blood T cell repertoires in COVID-19. Study as a whole: Acute and convalescent COVID-19 specimens originated in the United States, Italy and Spain. From T cells, B-cell-depleted T cells, or PBMCs came the material, which was cDNA or gDNA.

Those enrolled in Seattle joined during active infection and were followed longitudinally afterward. CDR1 is KGHSH and CDR2 is LQKENI in the germline V gene. Trimming took 2 bases from V and 5 from J; bases not matched to a gene: 6. This CDR3 contains 14 residues. Material for sequencing was peripheral blood. The sequence was obtained from an elderly woman with COVID-19, enrolled during active disease. This chain uses TRBV18 with TRBJ2-7, with 7 bases that match TRBD2. The CDR3 DNA is TGTGCCAGCTCACCATCGGGGGGTTTGAACGAGCAGTACTTC. Translating gives CASSPSGGLNEQYF.